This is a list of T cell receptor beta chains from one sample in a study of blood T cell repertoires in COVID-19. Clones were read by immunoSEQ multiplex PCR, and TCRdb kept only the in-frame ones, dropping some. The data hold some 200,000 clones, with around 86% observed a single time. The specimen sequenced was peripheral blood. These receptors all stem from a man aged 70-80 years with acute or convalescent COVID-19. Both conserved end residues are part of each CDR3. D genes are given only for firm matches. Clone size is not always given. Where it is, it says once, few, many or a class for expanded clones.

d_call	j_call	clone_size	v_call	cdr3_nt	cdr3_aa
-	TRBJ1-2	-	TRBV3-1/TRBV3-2	TGTGCCAGCAGCCTTCCCGGGTATGGCTACACCTTC	CASSLPGYGYTF
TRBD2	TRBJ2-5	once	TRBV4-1	TGCGCCAGCAGCCAAGATGTGGTAGCGGGGGGGCAAGGAGAGACCCAGTACTTC	CASSQDVVAGGQGETQYF
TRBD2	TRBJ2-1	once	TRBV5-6	TGTGCCAGCAGCTTCCTAGCGGGAGGGCGCAATGAGCAGTTCTTC	CASSFLAGGRNEQFF
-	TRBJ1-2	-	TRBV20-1	TGCAGTCAAACAGGAAACTATGGCTACACCTTC	CSQTGNYGYTF
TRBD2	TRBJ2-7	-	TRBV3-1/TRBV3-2	TGTGCCAGCAGCCAAGAATGGGGGGGGACCAGCTCCTACGAGCAGTACTTC	CASSQEWGGTSSYEQYF
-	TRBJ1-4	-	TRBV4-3	TGCGCCAGCAGCCAAGCGGCACAGATCGCAACTAATGAAAAACTGTTTTTT	CASSQAAQIATNEKLFF
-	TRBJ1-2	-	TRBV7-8	TGTGCCAGCAGCTTGGCGCGAGGGCGCCAGAGCTATGGCTACACCTTC	CASSLARGRQSYGYTF
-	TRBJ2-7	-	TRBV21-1	TGTGCCAGCAGCAATAAATCCCTATACGAGCAGTACTTC	CASSNKSLYEQYF
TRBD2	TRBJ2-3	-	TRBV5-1	TGCGCCAGCAGCTTGGGCGGGAGGCACACAGATACGCAGTATTTT	CASSLGGRHTDTQYF
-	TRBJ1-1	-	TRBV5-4	TGTGCCAGCAGTTTGGACCGGGAACAAGAAGCTTTCTTT	CASSLDREQEAFF
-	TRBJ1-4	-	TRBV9	TGTGCCAGCAATCTGGGGGACACGGGTGAAAAACTGTTTTTT	CASNLGDTGEKLFF
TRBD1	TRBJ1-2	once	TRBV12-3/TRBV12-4	TGTGCCAGCAGCTGGACAGGGCGGGGCTACACCTTC	CASSWTGRGYTF
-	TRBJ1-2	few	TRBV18	TGTGCCAGCTCACCAGGGACTGCCTATGGCTACACCTTC	CASSPGTAYGYTF
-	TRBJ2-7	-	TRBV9	TGTGCCAGCACTCTCACCGGCACCGGGGTATTGCACTTC	CASTLTGTGVLHF
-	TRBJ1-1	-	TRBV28	TGTGCCAGCAGTTCTAGGGGGAGACGCACTGAAGCTTTCTTT	CASSSRGRRTEAFF
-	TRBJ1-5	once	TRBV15	TGTGCCACCAGCAACCTAAATAGCAATCAGCCCCAGCATTTT	CATSNLNSNQPQHF
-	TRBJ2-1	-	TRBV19	TGTGCCAGTAGTATAGATAGAAGCTCCTACAATGAGCAGTTCTTC	CASSIDRSSYNEQFF
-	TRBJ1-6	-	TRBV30	TGTGCCTGGGATCGGGGGATAGGTAATTCACCCCTCCACTTT	CAWDRGIGNSPLHF
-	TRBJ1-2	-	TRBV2	TGTGCCAGCAGTGAGCAAGGGGCTGGCTATGGCTACACCTTC	CASSEQGAGYGYTF
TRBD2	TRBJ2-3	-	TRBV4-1	TGCGCCAGCAGCCAATGGGGGGCTAGCGGGGGAACAGATACGCAGTATTTT	CASSQWGASGGTDTQYF
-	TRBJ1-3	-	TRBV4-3	TGCGCCAGCAGCCATTCACTCACCTCCTCTGGAAACACCATATATTTT	CASSHSLTSSGNTIYF
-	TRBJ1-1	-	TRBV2	TGTGCCAGCCGGACAGCTGAAGCTTTCTTT	CASRTAEAFF
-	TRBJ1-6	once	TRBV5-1	TGCGCCAGCCACCTCGGGGGGCTTAATAATTCACCCCTCCACTTT	CASHLGGLNNSPLHF
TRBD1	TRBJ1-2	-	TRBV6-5	TGTGCCACCGGACAGGGGGGCGGCTACACCTTC	CATGQGGGYTF
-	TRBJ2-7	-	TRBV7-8	TGTGCCAGCACCGTGGGACAGTTGGGAGGCGAGCAGTACTTC	CASTVGQLGGEQYF
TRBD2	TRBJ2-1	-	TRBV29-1	TGCAGCGTTGCTAGAACGACTAGCGGGAGGTACAATGAGCAGTTCTTC	CSVARTTSGRYNEQFF
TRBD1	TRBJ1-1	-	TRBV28	TGTGCCAGCAGAGGGACAGGGTCATCCAACTGGGAAGCTTTCTTT	CASRGTGSSNWEAFF
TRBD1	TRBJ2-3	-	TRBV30	TGTGCCTGGAGTGTACAACAGGGGCTAAGCACAGATACGCAGTATTTT	CAWSVQQGLSTDTQYF
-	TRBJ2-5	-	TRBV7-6	TGTGCCAGCAGCCCCCGGGGGGCCGGGGAGACCCAGTACTTC	CASSPRGAGETQYF
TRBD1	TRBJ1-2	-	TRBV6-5	TGTGCCAGCAGCTACTCCCCGGGACAGGTGGGTGGCTACACCTTC	CASSYSPGQVGGYTF
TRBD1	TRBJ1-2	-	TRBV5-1	TGCGCCAGCAGCTTGGGGGGACAGGGCCCCTATGGCTACACCTTC	CASSLGGQGPYGYTF
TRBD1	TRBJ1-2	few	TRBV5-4	TGTGCCAGCAGCAATCAGGGGGCGGGCTATGGCTACACCTTC	CASSNQGAGYGYTF
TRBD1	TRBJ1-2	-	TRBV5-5	TGTGCCAGCAGCTTGGCCCCGGGACAGGGGACGACCTTC	CASSLAPGQGTTF
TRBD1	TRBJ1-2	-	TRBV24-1	TGTGCCACCAGTGATCCACAGGGGCGCGGGGTTAACTATGGCTACACCTTC	CATSDPQGRGVNYGYTF
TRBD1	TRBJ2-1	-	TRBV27	TGTGCCAGCAGGATGGACAGGGGCAATGAGCAGTTCTTC	CASRMDRGNEQFF
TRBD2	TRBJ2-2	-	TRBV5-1	TGCGCCAGCAGCCCACGCTCCTTAGCGGGATCGAACACCGGGGAGCTGTTTTTT	CASSPRSLAGSNTGELFF
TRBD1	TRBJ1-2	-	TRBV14	TGTGCCAGCAGCCCATTACAGGGGAATGGCTACACCTTC	CASSPLQGNGYTF
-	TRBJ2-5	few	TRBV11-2	TGTGCCAGCAGCTCCTACCGTGGGAGAGGAGAGACCCAGTACTTC	CASSSYRGRGETQYF
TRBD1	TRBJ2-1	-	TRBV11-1	TGTGCCAGCAGCTATTCTACAGGGGAAGCTTACAATGAGCAGTTCTTC	CASSYSTGEAYNEQFF
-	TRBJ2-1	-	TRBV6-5	TGTGCCAGCAGTTACGGGGAGGTGGATACCAATGAGCAGTTCTTC	CASSYGEVDTNEQFF
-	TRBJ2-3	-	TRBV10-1	TGCGCCAGCACCCAGGGGAGCACAGATACGCAGTATTTT	CASTQGSTDTQYF
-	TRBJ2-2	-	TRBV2	TGTGCCAGCAGGGGGGGGCCCGGGGAGCTGTTTTTT	CASRGGPGELFF
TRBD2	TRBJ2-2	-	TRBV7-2	TGTGCCAGCAGCTTAGGAGTTAGCGGGGGCTCGAACACCGGGGAGCTGTTTTTT	CASSLGVSGGSNTGELFF
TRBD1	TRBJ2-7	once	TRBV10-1	TGCGCCAGCAGTGAGTCTTACAGGGGAAGAGTCAACGAGCAGTACTTC	CASSESYRGRVNEQYF